The next 22 T cell receptor beta chains were all read from a single sample in a study of T cell repertoires in cytomegalovirus infection. Their antigen targets remain unknown. TCRdb re-analysed the reads in MiXCR, keeping a single row per CDR3 protein. The sample carries a few hundred thousand distinct CDR3 sequences, 33% recorded once. The source material was cultured PBMCs, sampled from culture after CMV antigen stimulation. Receptors were obtained from a human donor in good health (CMV status not recorded). Some clones in this sample may be carry-over from other donors' samples.

This chain connects TRBV7-6 to TRBJ2-7, with 10 positions matching TRBD1. Germline values: CDR1 SGHVS, CDR2 FNYEAQ. V dropped 5 bases and J dropped 5; count of bases not matched to a gene: 27. The CDR3 consists of 21 residues. CDR3: CASSQGEERYGTGDLRDEQYF. Here the CDR3 DNA reads TGTGCCAGCAGCCAAGGGGAGGAGCGTTACGGGACAGGGGATCTAAGGGACGAGCAGTACTTC.

This chain connects TRBV6-2 or TRBV6-3 to TRBJ2-7; D remains ambiguous. The germline gives CDR1 MNHEY, CDR2 SVGEGT. Trimming pared 0 bases from V and 2 bases from J, leaving 5 bases between. This CDR3 spans 13 amino acids. The CDR3 nucleotides are TGTGCCAGCAGTTACTCATCGGCCTACGAGCAGTACGTC. It is translated as CASSYSSAYEQYV.

This clonotype was found a few times. The chain has TRBV19 and TRBJ2-7; 9 bases map to TRBD1. CDR1 LNHDA and CDR2 SQIVND come from the germline V gene (reference sequence). This CDR3 region has 15 residues. Unmatched junction bases numbered 3, after V lost 3 bases and J lost 0 bases. This chain's CDR3 is CASSIGTGSSYEQYF. In DNA form, the CDR3 reads TGTGCCAGTAGTATTGGGACAGGGTCCTCCTACGAGCAGTACTTC.

This clonotype was seen a few times. This rearrangement joins TRBV4-3 to TRBJ1-6; D unclear. Trimming took 0 bases from V and 0 from J, leaving 12 bases between them. The CDR3 totals 18 residues. Germline CDR1 and CDR2: LGHNA and YSLEER. This chain's CDR3 is CASSQDSAASSYNSPLHF. CDR3 in DNA: TGCGCCAGCAGCCAAGACTCAGCCGCGAGCTCCTATAATTCACCCCTCCACTTT.

This clonotype was recorded a few times. The CDR3 nucleotides are TGTGCCAGCAGCGTAGGAGTGGGCCCGAACACCGGGGAGCTGTTTTTT. Translated, it gives CASSVGVGPNTGELFF. The chain is built from TRBV9 and TRBJ2-2, with no clear D. The CDR3 contains 16 residues. In germline, CDR1 is SGDLS, CDR2 YYNGEE. Deletions cut 0 bases from V and 0 bases from J, with 9 bases between.

The V gene is TRBV7-6, the J gene TRBJ2-6; 11 bases line up with TRBD2. Germline CDR1 and CDR2: SGHVS and FNYEAQ. The CDR3 is 21 amino acids. V lost 1 base to trimming and J lost 2 bases; unmatched junction nucleotides: 13. CDR3 DNA sequence: TGTGCCAGCAGCTTAGATTCTAGCGGGAGGTCCTTTCCCACTGGGGCCAACGTCCTGACTTTC. Encoded protein: CASSLDSSGRSFPTGANVLTF.

V gene TRBV7-2 combines with J gene TRBJ2-1; D possibly corresponds to TRBD1 (6 bases). Looked up from germline, CDR1 is SGHTA and CDR2 is FQGNSA. V was pared by 2 bases and J by 8 bases, with 13 bases between. The CDR3 extends over 14 amino acids. CDR3 nucleotide sequence: TGTGCCAGCAGCTTAATGGTGGGACACGATGAGCAGTTCTTC. This encodes CASSLMVGHDEQFF.

The chain joins TRBV4-1 to TRBJ1-3, with D hard to call. V dropped 9 bases and J dropped 4 bases, with 16 bases sitting between them. Per the germline V gene, CDR1 is MGHRA and CDR2 is YSYEKL. This CDR3 has 14 amino acids. The CDR3 spells CASSTELYGNTIYF. The CDR3 region has the DNA TGCGCCAGTTCGACGGAGCTATACGGAAACACCATATATTTT.

V is TRBV2 and J is TRBJ1-5; D may be TRBD1 (6 bases). The CDR3 loop spans 12 amino acids. V was pared by 7 bases and J by 10 bases, with 14 bases between. Germline V CDR1 and CDR2: SNHLY, FYNNEI. CDR3 sequence reads: CASKLGGRPQHF. The CDR3 DNA reads as TGTGCCAGCAAGTTGGGGGGCCGACCCCAGCATTTT.

As to this clonotype: The final CDR3 position lacks the conserved phenylalanine or tryptophan, pointing to a likely read error. The chain has TRBV7-8 and TRBJ2-1; 7 nucleotides match TRBD2. The CDR3 totals 14 residues. Looked up from germline, CDR1 is SGHVS and CDR2 is FQNEAQ. The CDR3 protein is CSSRAGRSYNEQFC. CDR3 nucleotide sequence: TGTTCCAGCAGAGCGGGAAGGTCCTACAATGAGCAGTTCTGC.

This clonotype has a handful of counts. This chain uses TRBV7-2 with TRBJ1-5, with a weak D call TRBD1 (5 bases). Germline lookup yields CDR1 SGHTA and CDR2 FQGNSA. The CDR3 length is 15 residues. V was trimmed by 3 bases and J by 5 bases, leaving 14 bases between them. Here the CDR3 reads CASSLAGAVYQPQHF. The CDR3 DNA follows: TGTGCCAGCAGCTTGGCCGGGGCCGTCTATCAGCCCCAGCATTTT.

The rearrangement uses TRBV11-3 and TRBJ2-6; D not resolved. Germline V gene data show CDR1 as SGHNT and CDR2 as YENEEA. V was clipped by 4 bases and J by 4 bases, with 11 bases between them. This CDR3 has 15 residues. In nucleotides, the CDR3 is TGTGCCAGCAGCTCCATGCTTACCGGGGCCAACGTCCTGACTTTC. This translates into CASSSMLTGANVLTF.

This clonotype occurred many times. This chain uses TRBV12-3 or TRBV12-4 with TRBJ2-5, with D tentatively TRBD2 (6 bases). The CDR3 covers 16 residues. V was cut by 6 bases and J by 4 bases, with 21 bases left in between. CDR3: CASRWNTDSGGETQYF. CDR3 nucleotides: TGTGCCAGCAGATGGAACACGGACTCCGGGGGAGAGACCCAGTACTTC.

V is TRBV29-1 and J is TRBJ2-7; D is ambiguous. This CDR3 contains 13 residues. The germline V gene has CDR1 SQVTM and CDR2 ANQGSEA. With 3 bases removed from V and 1 base from J, the gap between germline ends came to 10 bases. CDR3 nucleotide sequence: TGCAGCGTTGAGAGCAGCCTATCCTACGAGCAGTACTTC. Amino acid sequence: CSVESSLSYEQYF.

The chain employs TRBV6-1 and TRBJ2-1; 11 bases agree with TRBD2. The germline V gene has CDR1 MNHNS and CDR2 SASEGT. This CDR3 contains 15 residues. The ends lost 7 bases at V and 9 bases at J; junction bases unmatched: 11. In nucleotides, the CDR3 is TGTGCCAGCACCCGACTAGCGGGGTACGGGGGTGAGCAGTTCTTC. Translation: CASTRLAGYGGEQFF.

The gene calls are TRBV7-9 and TRBJ2-1; 7 nucleotides align to TRBD1. With 6 bases clipped from V and 6 bases from J, the junction kept 14 bases outside the gene matches. There are 16 residues in the CDR3. Per the germline V gene, CDR1 is SEHNR and CDR2 is FQNEAQ (reference sequence). The CDR3 reads CASRARGQRITNEQFF. The CDR3 region has the DNA TGTGCCAGCAGGGCCCGGGGACAGAGAATAACCAATGAGCAGTTCTTC.

In this sample, this clonotype turned up many times. The chain couples TRBV18 to TRBJ2-5; 7 bases align to TRBD1. The V and J ends lost 1 base and 2 bases, in that order; junction bases with no gene match: 1. Germline V CDR1 and CDR2: KGHSH, LQKENI. This CDR3 has 14 amino acids. CDR3 nucleotide sequence: TGTGCCAGCTCACCACGGGGACAGCAAGAGACCCAGTACTTC. Translating gives CASSPRGQQETQYF.

The CDR3 nucleotides read TGTGCCAGTAGGACCCGGACAGGGAACTATCAGCCCCAGCATTTT. Amino acids: CASRTRTGNYQPQHF. The V gene is TRBV19, the J gene TRBJ1-5, with 8 positions matching TRBD1. The trim removed 6 bases at V and 5 bases at J, leaving 9 bases unmatched. Germline V gene sequence: CDR1 LNHDA, CDR2 SQIVND (reference sequence). This CDR3 region has 15 residues.

The chain employs TRBV6-8 and TRBJ2-1; either TRBD1 or TRBD2 may supply D (5 bases each). V lost 2 bases and J 9 bases, leaving 11 bases between the germline ends. The germline V gene encodes CDR1 MNHGY and CDR2 SAAAGT. This CDR3 comprises 13 residues. The CDR3 bases are TGTGCCAGCAGTTACGGGACCCCCCGTGAGCAGTTCTTC. It is translated as CASSYGTPREQFF.

The chain employs TRBV6-2 or TRBV6-3 and TRBJ1-5, with a possible D match to TRBD1 (5 bases). The CDR3 extends over 15 amino acids. V gave up 2 bases and J gave up 1 base, with 9 bases separating them. Germline CDR1 reads MNHEY; CDR2 reads SVGEGT. The DNA for the CDR3 is TGTGCCAGCAGTTACAGACAGAACAGCAATCAGCCCCAGCATTTT. Amino acids: CASSYRQNSNQPQHF.

This clonotype was seen a few times. The chain joins TRBV7-2 to TRBJ2-1, with 12 bases lining up with TRBD2. The CDR3 has 18 residues. V was clipped by 5 bases and J by 0 bases; unmatched bases: 8. CDR1 and CDR2 from the germline V gene are SGHTA and FQGNSA. The CDR3 DNA reads as TGTGCCAGCAGCCCAGGACTAGCGGGGAATAGCTCCTACAATGAGCAGTTCTTC. Its translation: CASSPGLAGNSSYNEQFF.

A few counts support this clonotype. This chain connects TRBV12-3 or TRBV12-4 to TRBJ1-5; 7 bases are shared with TRBD1. The CDR3 spans 16 residues. Trimming at V came to 0 bases and at J to 2 bases, leaving 4 bases not matched to a gene. The chain's CDR3 is CASSLARDSRNQPQHF. As DNA, the CDR3 is TGTGCCAGCAGTTTAGCGCGGGACAGCCGCAATCAGCCCCAGCATTTT.